This T cell receptor beta chain is drawn from a study of T cell changes during pregnancy in multiple sclerosis. The CDR3 loop spans 15 amino acids. The trim removed 5 bases at V and 5 bases at J, leaving 8 bases unmatched. From germline, CDR1 is SGHDT and CDR2 YYEEEE. Here immunoSEQ multiplex PCR was the method, and the copy in TCRdb shows in-frame clones only, minus some. This table has some 80,000 clones, more than 85% appearing once. The chain couples TRBV5-6 to TRBJ2-7; the match to TRBD2 covers 12 bases. Sequenced here: peripheral blood, sampled in the first trimester of pregnancy. The TCR comes from a female donor with multiple sclerosis, enrolled in a pregnancy study. CDR3 nucleotide sequence: TGTGCCAGCAGACCCACCAGGACTAGCGGGAACGAGCAGTACTTC. Protein: CASRPTRTSGNEQYF.